These 26 T cell receptor beta chains were sequenced from one sample in a study of CD8 T cells in ankylosing spondylitis. TCRdb called the 5' RACE reads again in MiXCR, with one record for every CDR3 protein. In the table there are about 220,000 distinct CDR3 sequences, more than 5.5% of which are singletons. No antigen has been assigned to these receptors. Study-wide results and limits: A motif in TCR beta, a set of fewer than ten highly homologous variants, appeared characteristic of ankylosing spondylitis blood.

The sample was blood, either unsorted or a sorted T cell fraction (not recorded which). All receptors derive from a male donor with ankylosing spondylitis.

CDR3 in DNA: TGTGCCAGCAGCTGGACGGGCTACAATCAGCCCCAGCATTTT. Translated, it gives CASSWTGYNQPQHF. This chain joins TRBV5-5 and TRBJ1-5, with D hard to call. The CDR3 is made up of 14 amino acids. Trimming shortened V by 3 bases and J by 3 bases, and 10 bases separated the two germline ends. Germline loops: CDR1 SGHKS, CDR2 YYEKEE (reference sequence).

This clonotype was counted many times. The V and J genes are TRBV27 and TRBJ2-3; 8 positions agree with TRBD2. Germline CDR1 MNHEY, CDR2 SMNVEV (reference sequence). Unmatched junction bases numbered 9, after V lost 3 bases and J lost 4 bases. The CDR3 spans 16 residues. The CDR3 bases are TGTGCCAGCAGTTTGGGAGCGGGGGAGCAGGCAGATACGCAGTATTTT. This codes for CASSLGAGEQADTQYF.

Ten or more counts support this clonotype. The V call is TRBV6-4, the J call TRBJ2-1; 7 bases are a match to TRBD2. This CDR3 is 16 amino acids long. The germline V gene has CDR1 MRHNA and CDR2 SNTAGT. The junction had 2 bases not matched to a gene; V was cut back by 0 bases and J by 0 bases. Here the CDR3 reads CASSDSRGSSYNEQFF. The CDR3 DNA reads TGTGCCAGCAGTGACTCACGCGGGAGCTCCTACAATGAGCAGTTCTTC.

This clonotype has ten or more counts. The chain uses TRBV7-2 and TRBJ1-1, with TRBD1 identical over 10 bases. The CDR3 is 11 residues long. The J segment lost 11 bases and the V segment lost 8 bases, leaving 5 bases of the junction unmatched. Per the germline V gene, CDR1 is SGHTA and CDR2 is FQGNSA. The CDR3 sequence: CASGQGVGAFF. The CDR3 DNA follows: TGTGCCAGCGGACAGGGGGTGGGCGCTTTCTTT. Combining the CDR3 with reference TRBV7-2 and TRBJ1-1 gives the whole variable domain GAGVSQSPSNKVTEKGKDVELRCDPISGHTALYWYRQSLGQGLEFLIYFQGNSAPDKSGLPSDRFSAERTGGSVSTLTIQRTQQEDSAVYLCASGQGVGAFFGQGTRLTVV.

In this sample, this clonotype turned up many times. This sequence joins TRBV6-1 and TRBJ2-1, with 12 positions matching TRBD2. This CDR3 spans 16 amino acids. The germline V gene has CDR1 MNHNS and CDR2 SASEGT. The J segment lost 10 bases and the V segment lost 6 bases, leaving 13 bases of the junction unmatched. CDR3 nucleotide sequence: TGTGCCAGCAGCAGAACTAGCGGGAGGCCTCCAATGGAGCAGTTCTTC. This translates into CASSRTSGRPPMEQFF.

There are many counts of this clonotype. The rearrangement links TRBV4-1 to TRBJ1-2, with D unclear. Germline V gene lookup returns CDR1 MGHRA and CDR2 YSYEKL. V was clipped by 0 bases and J by 7 bases, with 9 bases between them. This CDR3 spans 13 amino acids. The CDR3 sequence is CASSQDDAGGYTF. For the CDR3, the DNA is TGCGCCAGCAGCCAAGATGACGCCGGTGGCTACACCTTC.

This clonotype was seen repeatedly, ten times or more. The rearrangement links TRBV11-2 to TRBJ1-6, with D possibly TRBD1 on 6 matching bases. With 3 bases removed from V and 10 bases from J, the gap between germline ends came to 13 bases. The germline gives CDR1 SGHAT, CDR2 FQNNGV. This CDR3 is built from 14 residues. The CDR3 here is CASSFGTGTSPLHF. The DNA of the CDR3 is TGTGCCAGCAGCTTTGGTACAGGGACATCACCCCTCCACTTT.

As to this clonotype: One junction end disagrees with the germline gene, perhaps due to a read error. The chain recombines TRBV7-8 with TRBJ1-4, with TRBD1 as a possible D gene (6 bases). This CDR3 contains 16 residues. Germline lookup yields CDR1 SGHVS and CDR2 FQNEAQ. The CDR3 DNA is TGTGCCAGCAGCTCCCCGAACAGGGCAACCAATGAAAAACTGTTTTTT. Its translation is CASSSPNRATNEKLFF.

There are many counts of this clonotype. The CDR3 DNA follows: TGCGCCAGCAGCCAAGATGCCGGGACAGGGGGCAATGAGCAGTTCTTC. This encodes CASSQDAGTGGNEQFF. V and J are TRBV4-3 and TRBJ2-1, with 11 bases identical to TRBD1. The CDR3 has 16 amino acids. V trimming: 0 bases; J trimming: 6 bases; junction bases outside the gene matches: 4. Germline loops: CDR1 LGHNA, CDR2 YSLEER.

This clonotype occurred many times. The gene calls are TRBV7-9 and TRBJ2-5, with a possible D match to TRBD1 (5 bases). V was pared by 6 bases and J by 0 bases, with 17 bases between. The CDR3 spans 16 residues. Germline assignment: CDR1 SEHNR and CDR2 FQNEAQ (reference sequence). The CDR3 DNA reads as TGTGCCAGCAGTCCGACAAAGGGGCGGAACCAAGAGACCCAGTACTTC. This translates into CASSPTKGRNQETQYF.

Ten or more counts support this clonotype. The genes are TRBV6-5 and TRBJ2-1; 8 bases agree with TRBD1. Germline CDR1 MNHEY, CDR2 SVGAGI. This CDR3 comprises 18 residues. V lost 2 bases and J lost 4; bases outside the gene matches: 13. The CDR3 region has the DNA TGTGCCAGCAGTTACGGGATAGGGGTAGGACAGGGTTACAATGAGCAGTTCTTC. Protein sequence: CASSYGIGVGQGYNEQFF.

At least ten counts were recorded for this clonotype. The gene calls are TRBV27 and TRBJ1-1, with 7 positions matching TRBD1. Unmatched junction bases numbered 9, after V lost 8 bases and J lost 3 bases. The CDR3 runs to 14 residues. Germline CDR1 is MNHEY and CDR2 is SMNVEV (reference sequence). The CDR3 reads CASSLRGPDTEAFF. Written as DNA, the CDR3 is TGTGCCAGCTCCCTAAGGGGGCCAGACACTGAAGCTTTCTTT.

The rearrangement links TRBV30 to TRBJ2-2; D is possibly TRBD1 or TRBD2 (8 bases each). Trimming cost V 2 bases and J 7 bases, with 17 bases left between them. The germline V gene has CDR1 GTSNPN and CDR2 SVGIG (reference sequence). The CDR3 has 15 residues. The CDR3 loop is CAWSTGGLVGGELFF. DNA of the CDR3: TGTGCCTGGAGTACAGGGGGACTAGTTGGCGGGGAGCTGTTTTTT.

This CDR3 is CASSYKRGLGTEAFF. CDR3 sequence (DNA): TGTGCCAGCAGTTACAAAAGGGGGCTAGGTACTGAAGCTTTCTTT. V is TRBV6-5 and J is TRBJ1-1; 7 bases are a match to TRBD1. V gave up 2 bases and J gave up 5 bases; unmatched junction bases: 8. The germline V gene has CDR1 MNHEY and CDR2 SVGAGI. This CDR3 region has 15 residues.

The V and J genes are TRBV5-6 and TRBJ2-7; a weak D match, TRBD1 (5 bases). The V gene lost 4 bases and the J gene lost 7 bases, with 12 bases spanning the gap. Germline V lookup: CDR1 SGHDT, CDR2 YYEEEE. The CDR3 has 12 residues. This CDR3 reads CASSTHYREQYF. DNA of the CDR3: TGTGCCAGCAGCACCCATTACAGGGAGCAGTACTTC.

This clonotype was seen more than once but under ten times. This chain connects TRBV13 to TRBJ2-7, with D possibly TRBD1 on 5 matching bases. V was cut by 3 bases and J by 6 bases, with 15 bases left in between. There are 14 residues in the CDR3. Per the germline V gene, CDR1 is PRHDT and CDR2 is FYEKMQ (reference sequence). The CDR3 protein is CASSFMGRVGEQYF. CDR3 bases: TGTGCCAGCAGCTTTATGGGGCGAGTGGGCGAGCAGTACTTC.

This sequence joins TRBV27 and TRBJ2-5; tentatively, D is TRBD1 or TRBD2 (5 bases each). Germline V gene lookup returns CDR1 MNHEY and CDR2 SMNVEV (reference sequence). This CDR3 contains 15 residues. The V gene lost 2 bases and the J gene lost 0 bases, with 10 bases spanning the gap. CDR3 sequence: CASSLARGHQETQYF. DNA for the CDR3: TGTGCCAGCAGTTTAGCCCGGGGCCACCAAGAGACCCAGTACTTC.

This clonotype was seen a few times. V is TRBV7-8 and J is TRBJ2-7, with D uncertain. CDR1 SGHVS and CDR2 FQNEAQ come from the germline V gene. V lost 3 bases and J lost 6, with 15 bases in between. The CDR3 extends over 14 amino acids. The CDR3 here is CASSLAIPPREQYF. Written as DNA, the CDR3 is TGTGCCAGCAGCTTGGCCATCCCCCCCCGCGAGCAGTACTTC.

The chain combines TRBV4-3 with TRBJ1-4; TRBD1 is a possible D gene (5 bases). CDR1 and CDR2 (germline): LGHNA, YSLEER. V shed 1 base and J shed 16 bases, with 19 bases lying between them. The CDR3 covers 14 residues. The CDR3 DNA reads TGCGCCAGCAGCCAAGGGAACCAGGGTTCAACTCGGTTTTTT. Its protein is CASSQGNQGSTRFF.

This clonotype was detected only a few times. The rearrangement joins TRBV7-2 to TRBJ1-1, with TRBD1 matching 10 bases. Germline V gene lookup returns CDR1 SGHTA and CDR2 FQGNSA. V lost 5 bases to trimming and J lost 3 bases; unmatched junction nucleotides: 6. The CDR3 covers 15 residues. In nucleotides, the CDR3 is TGTGCCAGCAGCCAAAGACAGGGGGCAGACACTGAAGCTTTCTTT. The encoded protein is CASSQRQGADTEAFF.

This clonotype was picked up many times. The chain is built from TRBV15 and TRBJ2-3; 7 bases fit TRBD2. The CDR3 totals 17 residues. Germline V gives CDR1 LNHNV, CDR2 YYDKDF (reference sequence). V shed 0 bases, J shed 2 bases, and the junction held 8 bases outside the gene matches. CDR3 sequence: CATSREGRVPHTDTQYF. The CDR3 nucleotides read TGTGCCACCAGCAGAGAGGGGAGGGTCCCCCACACAGATACGCAGTATTTT.

The V call is TRBV6-1, the J call TRBJ2-1; D assignment may be TRBD1 or TRBD2 (6 bases each). The germline CDR1 and CDR2 sequences are MNHNS and SASEGT. Trimming left V 2 bases short and J 4 bases short, with 9 bases between. This CDR3 is 14 amino acids long. The CDR3 nucleotides read TGTGCCAGCAGTGAACGGGGGCCTTACAATGAGCAGTTCTTC. Protein sequence: CASSERGPYNEQFF.

This clonotype was seen at least ten times. This chain joins TRBV29-1 and TRBJ1-2; D is unresolved. The V end was cut by 7 bases, the J end by 8 bases, with 11 bases between. This CDR3 comprises 10 residues. The germline V gene encodes CDR1 SQVTM and CDR2 ANQGSEA. The CDR3 protein is CSAISTGYTF. For the CDR3, the DNA is TGCAGCGCTATTTCGACGGGCTACACCTTC.

This clonotype appeared many times. The chain links TRBV10-3 to TRBJ1-1; TRBD1 matches 7 bases. V trimming: 3 bases; J trimming: 6 bases; junction bases outside the gene matches: 10. CDR1 and CDR2 from the germline V gene are ENHRY and SYGVKD. This CDR3 comprises 15 residues. CDR3 sequence reads: CAISDRDRAAAEAFF. CDR3 DNA sequence: TGTGCCATCAGTGACCGCGACAGGGCCGCCGCTGAAGCTTTCTTT.

This clonotype was counted a few times. The rearrangement uses TRBV4-2 and TRBJ2-4, with a possible D match to TRBD1 (5 bases). Trimming took 2 bases from V and 7 from J, leaving 15 bases between them. Germline CDR1 and CDR2: LGHNA and YNFKEQ. CDR3 size: 15 residues. The chain's CDR3 is CASSQWIEAGNIQYF. The CDR3 bases are TGTGCCAGCAGCCAATGGATCGAAGCAGGGAACATTCAGTACTTC.

This clonotype appeared many times. The rearrangement uses TRBV7-9 and TRBJ2-1, with D possibly matching TRBD2 (6 bases). This CDR3 is built from 17 residues. V was cut by 5 bases and J by 0 bases, with 17 bases left in between. Germline V gene lookup returns CDR1 SEHNR and CDR2 FQNEAQ (reference sequence). CDR3 coding DNA: TGTGCCAGCAGCCCGGGGTATGGGGGGAGCTCCTACAATGAGCAGTTCTTC. It yields the protein CASSPGYGGSSYNEQFF.